These T cell receptor beta chains were read from a single sample in a study of shared clonotypes between healthy human individuals. Profiled with immunoSEQ multiplex PCR; TCRdb holds only in-frame clones, not every one. The repertoire holds about 380,000 clones, with around 96% as singletons. What was sequenced was memory CD8+ T cells sorted from blood. All receptors derive from a man younger than 40 in good health. The CDR3 runs from the conserved cysteine through the conserved F or W. The D gene is left open where the match is weak. Some rows mark clone size as missing; the rest say once, few, many or name a class of expanded clone.

clone size,D gene,V gene,J gene,CDR3 protein,CDR3 DNA
.,TRBD1,TRBV2,TRBJ1-2,CASGPERQGKVHGYTF,TGTGCCAGCGGCCCGGAGAGACAGGGTAAAGTACATGGCTACACCTTC
once,.,TRBV28,TRBJ1-1,CASSNGGLMNTEAFF,TGTGCCAGCAGCAACGGGGGGCTCATGAACACTGAAGCTTTCTTT
.,.,TRBV18,TRBJ1-4,CASSPQGEKLFF,TGTGCCAGCTCACCACAGGGTGAAAAACTGTTTTTT
.,TRBD1,TRBV6-6,TRBJ1-2,CASSIWTGEAYGYTF,TGTGCCAGCAGTATCTGGACAGGGGAAGCCTATGGCTACACCTTC
.,TRBD1,TRBV6-5,TRBJ2-7,CASSYRKTGSYEQYF,TGTGCCAGCAGTTACCGAAAGACAGGGAGCTACGAGCAGTACTTC
.,TRBD2,TRBV27,TRBJ2-3,CASSFRTSLSQYF,TGTGCCAGCAGTTTCCGGACTAGTTTATCGCAGTATTTT
.,.,TRBV5-8,TRBJ2-1,CASSLWSASANNEQFF,TGTGCCAGCAGCTTGTGGAGCGCTAGCGCAAACAATGAGCAGTTCTTC
.,TRBD1,TRBV28,TRBJ1-2,CASSLSQGAARDGYTF,TGTGCCAGCAGTTTATCACAGGGGGCGGCGCGGGATGGCTACACCTTC
once,TRBD1,TRBV19,TRBJ2-7,CASSPTGYEQYF,TGTGCCAGTAGTCCGACAGGGTACGAGCAGTACTTC
.,.,TRBV10-3,TRBJ1-1,CAISTDGTNTEAFF,TGTGCCATCAGTACGGACGGTACAAACACTGAAGCTTTCTTT
.,TRBD2,TRBV30,TRBJ2-3,CAWSVGGSTRITQYF,TGTGCCTGGAGTGTAGGCGGGAGCACTAGGATCACGCAGTATTTT
.,.,TRBV30,TRBJ2-1,CAWRSAVSSYNEQFF,TGTGCCTGGAGATCGGCGGTAAGCTCCTACAATGAGCAGTTCTTC
.,TRBD1,TRBV7-3,TRBJ2-1,CASTPGQGAYNEQFF,TGTGCCAGCACCCCGGGACAGGGGGCTTACAATGAGCAGTTCTTC
once,TRBD2,TRBV13,TRBJ2-7,CASSEAGTSSYEQYF,TGTGCCAGCAGCGAAGCCGGGACTAGCTCCTACGAGCAGTACTTC
.,TRBD1,TRBV10-3,TRBJ1-2,CAITKDRGYGYTF,TGTGCCATCACCAAAGACAGGGGGTATGGCTACACCTTC
.,.,TRBV30,TRBJ2-7,CAWSGKGRSYEQYF,TGTGCCTGGAGCGGAAAGGGCCGTTCCTACGAGCAGTACTTC
.,.,TRBV28,TRBJ1-5,CASSSRLEPQHF,TGTGCCAGCAGTTCCAGACTGGAGCCCCAGCATTTT
once,.,TRBV6-6,TRBJ1-3,CASSSPPGTGNTIYF,TGTGCCAGCAGTTCTCCTCCAGGGACCGGAAACACCATATATTTT
.,.,TRBV6-4,TRBJ1-1,CASSDAPNTEAFF,TGTGCCAGCAGTGACGCCCCGAACACTGAAGCTTTCTTT
.,.,TRBV11-2,TRBJ2-4,CASSRIGKNIQYF,TGTGCCAGCAGCCGAATCGGGAAAAACATTCAGTACTTC
.,TRBD1,TRBV14,TRBJ2-4,CASSQQGAAKNIQYF,TGTGCCAGCAGCCAACAGGGGGCGGCCAAAAACATTCAGTACTTC
.,.,TRBV6-4,TRBJ1-5,CASSDSLGTYHPQHF,TGTGCCAGCAGTGACAGTTTAGGGACCTATCATCCCCAGCATTTT
.,TRBD2,TRBV2,TRBJ2-7,CASSAEAGTSGRGRLYEQYF,TGTGCCAGCAGCGCCGAAGCCGGGACTAGCGGGAGAGGTCGGCTTTACGAGCAGTACTTC
.,TRBD2,TRBV19,TRBJ2-7,CASSDGTSGIVYEQYF,TGTGCCAGTAGTGACGGGACTAGCGGGATTGTCTACGAGCAGTACTTC
.,TRBD1,TRBV29-1,TRBJ1-2,CSVGGTGKSLIYGYTF,TGCAGCGTCGGTGGGACAGGGAAATCCCTGATTTATGGCTACACCTTC
.,.,TRBV5-1,TRBJ2-3,CASSLHSSTDTQYF,TGCGCCAGCAGCCTCCATAGTAGCACAGATACGCAGTATTTT
.,.,TRBV27,TRBJ1-3,CASGPNFGTNSGNTIYF,TGTGCCAGCGGGCCCAACTTCGGGACAAACTCTGGAAACACCATATATTTT
.,TRBD1,TRBV10-3,TRBJ1-1,CAITGTGDTEAFF,TGTGCCATCACCGGGACAGGGGACACTGAAGCTTTCTTT
.,TRBD1,TRBV30,TRBJ2-5,CAWRSPGQQETQYF,TGTGCCTGGAGGTCCCCGGGACAGCAAGAGACCCAGTACTTC
.,.,TRBV19,TRBJ2-2,CASRTATGELFF,TGTGCCAGTAGGACTGCCACCGGGGAGCTGTTTTTT
once,.,TRBV6-6,TRBJ2-1,CASSYGTSYNEQFF,TGTGCCAGCAGTTACGGGACATCCTACAATGAGCAGTTCTTC
.,.,TRBV11-2,TRBJ1-1,CASSLAGLGVNTEAFF,TGTGCCAGCAGCTTAGCCGGTTTAGGGGTAAACACTGAAGCTTTCTTT
once,TRBD2,TRBV5-1,TRBJ2-5,CASSSGSRETQYF,TGCGCCAGCAGCAGCGGGAGTAGGGAGACCCAGTACTTC